The 9 T cell receptor beta chains listed next were all sequenced from one sample in a study of CD8 T cells in Susac syndrome. A quantity of about 0.45 to 1 ug RNA underwent reverse transcription using random hexamers. One entry per CDR3 protein results from TCRdb running MiXCR on the immunoSEQ multiplex PCR reads. The sample has approximately 120,000 distinct CDR3 sequences, about 92% seen once. The sequenced sample consisted of CD8+ T cells from PBMCs. The receptors derive from a human donor with multiple sclerosis.

This CDR3 is CASSPAALYEQYF. The CDR3, as DNA: TGTGCCAGCAGTCCGGCGGCCCTCTACGAGCAGTACTTC. The chain uses TRBV27 and TRBJ2-7; D is ambiguous. This CDR3 has 13 residues. Germline V gene lookup returns CDR1 MNHEY and CDR2 SMNVEV (reference sequence). The V and J ends lost 5 bases and 3 bases respectively, with 11 bases between them.

The chain links TRBV6-1 to TRBJ2-1; tentatively, D is TRBD1 (6 bases). With 0 bases removed from V and 8 bases from J, the gap between germline ends came to 11 bases. The CDR3 has 14 amino acids. Germline V gene data show CDR1 as MNHNS and CDR2 as SASEGT. In DNA, the CDR3 is TGTGCCAGCAGTGAAGCGCCCAGGGGCGATGAGCAGTTCTTC. The encoded protein is CASSEAPRGDEQFF.

This chain joins TRBV15 and TRBJ1-1; D not certain. Germline V gene lookup returns CDR1 LNHNV and CDR2 YYDKDF (reference sequence). V gave up 6 bases and J gave up 5 bases, with 13 bases separating them. The length of the CDR3 is 13 residues. Written as DNA, the CDR3 is TGTGCCACCAGTCCGGGCGAGGCGACTGAAGCTTTCTTT. Its translation is CATSPGEATEAFF.

The rearrangement uses TRBV7-9 and TRBJ1-1; 7 positions match TRBD1. CDR1 is SEHNR and CDR2 is FQNEAQ in the germline V gene (reference sequence). The CDR3 spans 16 residues. V was clipped by 2 bases and J by 0 bases; unmatched bases: 6. CDR3 bases: TGTGCCAGCAGCTTATTGCCGGGACAGTTGAACACTGAAGCTTTCTTT. Protein sequence: CASSLLPGQLNTEAFF. Together with reference TRBV7-9 and TRBJ1-1, the CDR3 gives the full variable domain: DTGVSQNPRHKITKRGQNVTFRCDPISEHNRLYWYRQTLGQGPEFLTYFQNEAQLEKSRLLSDRFSAERPKGSFSTLEIQRTEQGDSAMYLCASSLLPGQLNTEAFFGQGTRLTVV.

The V gene is TRBV7-9, the J gene TRBJ2-3; no firm D call. Germline-derived CDR1 and CDR2 are SEHNR and FQNEAQ (reference sequence). Trimming pared 0 bases from V and 2 bases from J, leaving 9 bases between. This CDR3 has 15 amino acids. CDR3 nucleotide sequence: TGTGCCAGCAGCTTAGCGCGTTATATCACAGATACGCAGTATTTT. Protein: CASSLARYITDTQYF.

J is TRBJ2-5 and V is TRBV5-1, with D maybe TRBD2 (5 bases). V lost 0 bases to trimming and J lost 1 base, with 13 bases between them. Germline CDR1 and CDR2: SGHRS and YFSETQ. The CDR3 runs 16 residues. CDR3 nucleotide sequence: TGCGCCAGCAGCTTGGGCCCGGGGTCGGGCCAAGAGACCCAGTACTTC. Protein: CASSLGPGSGQETQYF. Full variable domain (rest looked up from reference TRBV5-1 and TRBJ2-5): KAGVTQTPRYLIKTRGQQVTLSCSPISGHRSVSWYQQTPGQGLQFLFEYFSETQRNKGNFPGRFSGRQFSNSRSEMNVSTLELGDSALYLCASSLGPGSGQETQYFGPGTRLLVL.

The rearrangement joins TRBV7-2 to TRBJ2-6; unclear D gene. The CDR3 totals 18 residues. Germline V gene sequence: CDR1 SGHTA, CDR2 FQGNSA. Trimming shortened V by 5 bases and J by 4 bases, and 21 bases separated the two germline ends. Here the CDR3 reads CASSLPGRQLTGANVLTF. In DNA form, the CDR3 reads TGTGCCAGCAGCCTCCCCGGCAGGCAGTTAACCGGGGCCAACGTCCTGACTTTC.

V and J are TRBV9 and TRBJ2-2; 7 positions agree with TRBD2. This CDR3 region has 16 residues. V lost 0 bases and J lost 3; bases outside the gene matches: 5. Germline-derived CDR1 and CDR2 are SGDLS and YYNGEE. The CDR3 spells CASSVVGGADTGELFF. In DNA, the CDR3 is TGTGCCAGCAGCGTAGTGGGAGGGGCGGACACCGGGGAGCTGTTTTTT.

This clonotype turned up a few times. This chain connects TRBV13 to TRBJ2-6; D is possibly TRBD2 (5 bases). V was trimmed by 5 bases and J by 0 bases, leaving 8 bases between them. CDR1 PRHDT and CDR2 FYEKMQ come from the germline V gene (reference sequence). The CDR3 runs 15 residues. This chain's CDR3 is CASSPRGSGANVLTF. As DNA, the CDR3 is TGTGCCAGCAGCCCTCGGGGCTCTGGGGCCAACGTCCTGACTTTC. The whole variable domain, remainder taken from reference TRBV13 and TRBJ2-6, is AAGVIQSPRHLIKEKRETATLKCYPIPRHDTVYWYQQGPGQDPQFLISFYEKMQSDKGSIPDRFSAQQFSDYHSELNMSSLELGDSALYFCASSPRGSGANVLTFGAGSRLTVL.